This T cell receptor (beta chain) was found in a study of cytomegalovirus exposure and HLA in healthy donors (dated by TCRdb to about 2017). Background on the whole study: In an earlier analysis of under 750 of the donors, 276 Gb of sequence data and 120 million or so unique TCR beta sequences from about 190 million T cells were reported. The study was designed to test whether signatures of past pathogen exposure could be identified by cataloging public T cell receptors. Of the 350 to 400 genotyped donors, about 80% fell in the genetic ancestry cluster associated with self-reported Caucasian donors. On average, about 240,000 unique TCR beta nucleotide sequences were sequenced per donor among about 400 genotyped donors of the cohort, with roughly 18% of those sequences being non-productive. High-throughput TCR immunosequencing, statistical association of individual TCRs with disease status, and machine learning were combined to predict cytomegalovirus infection status. In addition to the first cohort of 650 to 800 subjects, a separate validation cohort of about 120 different subjects was used. Because of strong linkage in the cohort, 5 or 6 DR-DQ haplotypes were treated as single units for association and clustering. HLA typing covered class I and class II loci at four-digit resolution. Donor age, sex, ethnicity and CMV serostatus were compiled alongside the repertoire data. Typing coverage varied by locus: about 629-640 donors for A, B, C, DRB1 and DQB1; roughly 520 for DQA1; 606 for DPA1; 450 to 480 for DPB1. An earlier analysis of approximately 640 of the donors applied high-throughput TCR beta sequencing to assess whether each TCR beta V gene segment acted as functional or pseudogenic. A later genetic analysis used genome-wide SNP genotypes for about three fifths of the 666 donors, treating that subset as a discovery cohort. An early release covering roughly 600 HLA-typed donors comprised about 300 gigabases of sequencing data and 65 million to 100 million unique TCR sequences. In a later analysis, previously published TCR beta repertoires from some 640 donors were re-analyzed and high-resolution HLA genotyping was added so that TCR occurrence patterns could be studied. Using immunosequencing, the study profiled T cell repertoires from fewer than 850 subjects and related those repertoires to cytomegalovirus serostatus. The later analysis used no new phenotypic data to find candidate immune exposures, relying instead on TCR beta sequences and their occurrence across donors. All discovery cohort repertoires had been generated using a single sequencing platform. Broad study findings and their caveats: Most TCR sequences were observed very rarely across donors, whereas some public TCRs were present in many individuals. Roughly uniform sequencing depth across donors was assumed in presence/absence analyses, although this assumption may not hold. The earlier analysis of approximately 540 of the donors excluded some 16 rarely observed V segments, including chromosome 9 orphons, because counts were too low. CMV serostatus was the only immune exposure information available for the cohort. Strong co-occurrence of HLA alleles, especially DR and DQ, made assigning TCR associations to individual alleles difficult. A cluster of highly shared sequence variants was judged likely to be a technical artifact of the sequencing pipeline. A later analysis found that HLA-associated TCR beta chains were more clonally expanded and had lower generation probabilities than equally common non-associated chains. The classifier was reported to diagnose cytomegalovirus status with high specificity and sensitivity in both the original and validation cohorts. A few of the identified cytomegalovirus-associated TCR beta chains were confirmed in vitro to be specific for cytomegalovirus antigens. Compared with the 666-donor mean, donors in an Asian-associated ancestry cluster had fewer N-insertions in productive TCRs, according to a later genetic analysis. In this cohort, only TCR beta chains were sequenced, and detectable features were limited by the absence of alpha or paired-chain data. At a false discovery rate of 0.05, a later analysis linked 16,000 or so TCR beta sequences to specific HLA alleles. In a later analysis, most CMV-associated TCR beta chains were found to appear HLA-restricted, with HLA associations seemingly driven largely by CMV exposure. A further reported finding was that TCR beta sequences accurately predicted the HLA-A and HLA-B alleles for most subjects in the first cohort. An earlier analysis of some 590 of the donors showed that most TCR beta V segments appeared in productive rearrangements either about 90% or about 30% of the time, which broadly matched IMGT annotations. In the study, approximately 160 TCR beta chains were listed as associated with cytomegalovirus. The authors suggested that the approach could potentially be extended to other disease states and immunological phenotypes. Several of the top co-occurrence clusters appeared to be linked to parvovirus B19, influenza, CMV and Epstein-Barr virus, according to a later analysis. In a later analysis, TCR association rates were found to vary across HLA loci, with the most associated TCRs seen for DRB1 alleles and the fewest for HLA-C alleles. Because HLA typing was unavailable for some donors at each locus, only the typed subset was used in association tests. V-gene and J-gene trimming of TCR beta chains was associated with a missense DCLRE1C variant in a later genetic analysis, and the association was replicated in an independent cohort. Correlated functional status among segregating V segments might be attributable to linkage disequilibrium, but an unknown experimental factor could not be ruled out.

The cohort consisted of 666 healthy bone marrow donors. At the time of sampling, every cohort member was nominally healthy, though immune exposures that went unrecorded were likely present. The donor was CMV seropositive and was included in the group of 250 to 350 seropositive cohort members. Every donor gave a peripheral blood sample, and the peripheral blood mononuclear cells from that sample were used for TCR beta sequencing. Genomic DNA extraction from the blood cell samples was performed with the Qiagen DNeasy Blood Extraction Kit. On this clone: Its cognate antigen has yet to be identified. One base away there is no much larger clone; base qualities are not given.

Receptors were amplified or captured by the immunoSEQ multiplex PCR assay. A mixture of 60 forward primers for TCR Vbeta segments and 13 reverse primers for TCR Jbeta segments was used in the multiplex PCR. A multiplex PCR assay on genomic DNA amplified the CDR3 region of rearranged TCR beta genes. The amplified TCR beta libraries were sequenced on the Illumina HiSeq System as 87-base-pair reads. The authors' analysis ran thus. In a later analysis, tens of millions of unique TCR beta chains were counted across the roughly 670 repertoires, and around 10 million of these chains were shared by at least two donors. Raw reads were error-corrected and collapsed into unique sequences by a nearest-neighbor algorithm in which closely related sequences were merged to remove PCR and sequencing errors. V, D and J gene segments were assigned by aligning CDR3 sequences to IMGT reference sequences. For a sequence to be retained, at least a six-nucleotide match to both a V gene segment and a J gene segment was required. A rearrangement was called productive if the CDR3 had no stop codons and remained in frame with V and J, and every other rearrangement was called non-productive. Following IMGT convention, CDR3 was defined as the stretch from the second conserved V-encoded cysteine to the conserved J-encoded phenylalanine. Sequences without an unambiguous match to a single V gene segment were excluded from the earlier analysis of several hundred of the donors. An earlier analysis of roughly 590 of the donors called V segments functional above 56.7% productive rearrangements and segregating when the between-donor standard deviation exceeded 5%. A statistical classification framework was built to diagnose cytomegalovirus status from the catalog of TCR beta chain sequences. In a later analysis, V and J genes were assigned by comparing TCR nucleotide sequences against IMGT/GENE-DB human TR gene sequences. Using the TCRdist pipeline, a later analysis assigned CDR3 sequences along with most-parsimonious VDJ recombination scenarios. In a later analysis, each TCR beta chain was defined by its CDR3 amino acid sequence together with its V-gene family, and reads without a unique V-gene family were excluded. In a later analysis, 550 to 650 highly shared, low-generation-probability nucleotide sequences were removed to address suspected cross-contamination and a sequencing artifact. In a later analysis, a clonal expansion index was calculated for each public chain from normalized within-repertoire ranks of inferred template counts. In a later analysis, generation probabilities were computed with a VDJ recombination model fitted to out-of-frame rearrangements, and the resulting probabilities were checked against IGoR. Hypergeometric tests were used in a later analysis to score TCR-TCR, TCR-HLA and TCR-CMV co-occurrence, with a repertoire-size bias correction applied to the TCR pairs. False discovery rates were estimated in a later analysis by permuting HLA or CMV assignments 20 times. In a later analysis, co-occurring TCRs were grouped using DBSCAN, with TCRdist sequence similarity added in when clustering inside HLA-allele-positive subsets. For co-occurrence clustering, repertoires with fewer than 30,000 or more than 120,000 public chains were excluded, along with about five repertoires with anomalous nucleotide sharing. TCRdb holds this immuneACCESS table with in-frame rearrangements only. Some clones are missing; in checked studies, unresolved V genes explain under half, and the rest has no known cause. V and J calls and clone size follow that table, whereas D and trimming were derived from the DNA. The sample data list 100,000 to 130,000 clones, and roughly 87% of these were observed just once. The ten biggest clones cover 2% to 3% of the sample.

Specimen: PBMCs. The receptor's source is a man aged 25-45 years in good health and CMV-seropositive.

The CDR3 protein is CASSLVGADNEKLFF. At the DNA level, the sequence is TGTGCCAGCAGCTTGGTAGGGGCAGACAATGAAAAACTGTTTTTT. This receptor chain uses TRBV5-6 and TRBJ1-4; a tentative D call is TRBD1 (5 bases match). V drops 0 bases and J drops 5 bases, leaving 11 bases in between. Inclusive of the bounding cysteine and phenylalanine, the CDR3 is 15 residues long. The entry retains the CDR3 DNA only, 45 bases that are in frame from base 1. CDR1 and CDR2 are drawn from the germline V gene: SGHDT, YYEEEE.